This TCR beta chain originates from a study of blood T cell repertoires in COVID-19 (dated by TCRdb to the early 2020s). Concerning the study at large: The collaborator samples originated in the United States, Italy and Spain and spanned the acute and convalescent phases of COVID-19. The prospective study material was composed of cDNA or gDNA derived from T cells, B-cell-depleted T cells, or PBMCs. Where available, HLA class I and class II types were taken from metadata supplied by the sample provider and were not determined by assay-based typing. Subjects who had been exposed to COVID-19, were actively infected with it, or had recovered from it provided the deeply sampled blood TCRbeta repertoires that made up the dataset. A freely available public database, intended as a resource for researchers studying the immune response to SARS-CoV-2, is where the repertoires were released. The sample metadata nearly always contained a de-identified subject ID, COVID-19 status, age in years and sex. Samples were obtained from the ongoing ImmuneRACE study (first 160 participants) and from 1,200 or so subjects provided by 6 global collaborators.

V loses 0 bases of germline sequence and J loses 10 bases, and the interval between the two ends is 12 bases. The germline V gene encodes CDR1 MGHRA and CDR2 YSYEKL. Reading from cysteine to phenylalanine, the CDR3 counts 13 amino acids. Only the CDR3 region is kept as DNA, spanning 39 bases read in frame from base 1. Summary of the overall study and its limitations: How much clinical and demographic metadata was included differed by source and by participant, and the metadata was provided uncurated.

At one collaborating source in Seattle, patients were enrolled during active infection and were followed longitudinally through the course of disease. Collaborating institutions collected whole blood in K2EDTA tubes following their own protocols. Collaborator samples were shipped for TCRbeta analysis as frozen whole blood, isolated PBMCs, or DNA extracted from either sample type. TCRbeta CDR3 regions were amplified from genomic DNA using the immunoSEQ Assay, a bias-controlled multiplex PCR. Per the source publication's procedure: Nucleated cell counts per sample were estimated from amplification of reference gene primers within the assay. Sequence reads were collapsed and filtered to measure the absolute abundance of every unique TCRbeta CDR3 rearrangement. For each sample, productive Simpson clonality was calculated as the square root of Simpson's diversity index across productive rearrangements. What TCRdb holds here is the immuneACCESS table cut down to in-frame rearrangements. Part of the clones is not present; checked against another copy, under half of the missing clones reflect an unresolved V gene, and the others are unexplained. The D gene and trimming were derived from the DNA, and the V and J assignments and clone size from that table. The sample includes approximately 210,000 clones, with about 80% observed a single time. Over 6.5% of the sample belongs to the ten largest clones.

For this clone: There is no known antigen for this receptor. Nothing much larger sits one base from this clone, and base qualities are not available.

The rearrangement joined TRBV4-1 to TRBJ1-1, with no reliable assignment of the D segment. The sequence came from a woman of 80 years or more with COVID-19, enrolled during active disease. The sequenced sample consisted of peripheral blood. The sequenced DNA is TGCGCCAGCAGCCAAGAGGCGCGGAGAGCAGCTTTCTTT. This codes for CASSQEARRAAFF.